What follows are 14 T cell receptor beta chains derived from one specimen sequenced in a study of Ad26.COV2.S vaccination and SARS-CoV-2 variants. Treatment meaning: approximately 18 received Ad26.COV2.S at low or high dose, single or two shots; about 5 received placebo; per-sample allocation not given. Sampling happened 63 days after the first vaccine or placebo injection. The assay was immunoSEQ multiplex PCR, and TCRdb's table has in-frame clones only and misses some. Among under 400,000 clones, about nine tenths were seen once, and the ten largest hold around 3.5%. This sample comprised peripheral blood, obtained in a trial of Ad26.COV2.S vaccine versus placebo. These receptors were obtained from a person aged 18-65 years who received the Ad26.COV2.S COVID-19 vaccine or a placebo.

The genes are TRBV11-1 and TRBJ1-1; unclear D gene. The CDR3 has 16 amino acids. Trimming stripped 1 base from V and 0 bases from J, with 12 bases between. Germline loops: CDR1 SGHAT, CDR2 FQDESV (reference sequence). Here the CDR3 reads CASSLVPTPMNTEAFF. The CDR3 nucleotides are TGTGCCAGCAGCTTAGTCCCGACACCGATGAACACTGAAGCTTTCTTT. The entire variable domain, with the rest obtained from reference TRBV11-1 and TRBJ1-1, is as follows: EAEVAQSPRYKITEKSQAVAFWCDPISGHATLYWYRQILGQGPELLVQFQDESVVDDSQLPKDRFSAERLKGVDSTLKIQPAELGDSAMYLCASSLVPTPMNTEAFFGQGTRLTVV.

The chain links TRBV7-6 to TRBJ2-1; 9 nucleotides line up with TRBD2. This CDR3 region has 13 residues. The V gene's germline CDR1 is SGHVS and CDR2 FNYEAQ. V lost 4 bases to trimming and J lost 10 bases; unmatched junction nucleotides: 5. CDR3 region: CASSSGLAIEQFF. In nucleotides, the CDR3 is TGTGCCAGCAGCTCGGGACTAGCAATCGAGCAGTTCTTC.

The CDR3: CASSFGLAAVGETQYF. CDR3 sequence (DNA): TGTGCCAGCAGCTTCGGACTAGCAGCCGTAGGAGAGACCCAGTACTTC. V is TRBV7-9 and J is TRBJ2-5; 8 bases match TRBD2. CDR1 is SEHNR and CDR2 is FQNEAQ in the germline V gene (reference sequence). The junction had 10 bases not matched to a gene; V was cut back by 3 bases and J by 4 bases. CDR3 length: 16 residues.

The V call is TRBV7-3, the J call TRBJ1-5; no clear D gene. Germline values: CDR1 SGHTA, CDR2 FQGTGA. The V end was cut by 5 bases, the J end by 4 bases, with 9 bases between. The CDR3 runs 13 residues. DNA of the CDR3: TGTGCCAGCAGCCCCAGCGCGAATCAGCCCCAGCATTTT. Its translation: CASSPSANQPQHF.

Here the CDR3 reads CASSEALGEANEQFF. For the CDR3, the DNA is TGTGCCAGCAGTGAAGCCTTGGGGGAAGCAAATGAGCAGTTCTTC. This rearrangement joins TRBV2 to TRBJ2-1; either TRBD1 or TRBD2 may supply D (5 bases each). The CDR3 is made up of 15 amino acids. Germline lookup yields CDR1 SNHLY and CDR2 FYNNEI. Trimming took off 0 bases at V and 7 bases at J, with 13 bases between the two ends.

This sequence joins TRBV7-3 and TRBJ2-1, with a weak D call TRBD1 (6 bases). V was shortened by 5 bases and J by 1 base, with 12 bases between the two germline ends. This CDR3 is 15 amino acids long. Germline V gives CDR1 SGHTA, CDR2 FQGTGA. The CDR3 here is CASSPYRDSYNEQFF. The DNA of the CDR3 is TGTGCCAGCAGCCCTTACAGGGATTCCTACAATGAGCAGTTCTTC.

This clone was seen more than once but under ten times. The DNA of the CDR3 is TGTGCCAGCAGTGATACGTTTAGTTCACCCCTCCACTTT. It specifies CASSDTFSSPLHF. The genes are TRBV25-1 and TRBJ1-6; unclear D gene. In germline, CDR1 is MGHDK, CDR2 SYGVNS. Trimming cost V 3 bases and J 9 bases, with 9 bases left between them. This CDR3 comprises 13 residues.

The chain couples TRBV30 to TRBJ2-1; no clear D. V was trimmed by 3 bases and J by 4 bases, leaving 7 bases between them. The CDR3 loop spans 12 amino acids. Germline V lookup: CDR1 GTSNPN, CDR2 SVGIG (reference sequence). CDR3 coding DNA: TGTGCCTGGAGCGTAGGGTACAATGAGCAGTTCTTC. This gives the protein CAWSVGYNEQFF.

The chain links TRBV5-1 to TRBJ2-7, with TRBD1 matching 8 bases. Germline CDR1 is SGHRS and CDR2 is YFSETQ. V was clipped by 3 bases and J by 0 bases; unmatched bases: 11. The CDR3 is made up of 17 amino acids. The CDR3 coding sequence is TGCGCCAGCAGCTCCCCGCCGGGACAGGATTTCTCCTACGAGCAGTACTTC. Encoded protein: CASSSPPGQDFSYEQYF.

V and J are TRBV3-1 (or the pseudogene TRBV3-2) and TRBJ2-7; 11 bases fit TRBD2. The CDR3 is 16 amino acids. Germline V gene lookup returns CDR1 LGHDT and CDR2 YNNKEL (reference sequence). With 0 bases clipped from V and 4 bases from J, the junction kept 5 bases outside the gene matches. The CDR3 loop is CASSQDPASGGYEQYF. DNA of the CDR3: TGTGCCAGCAGCCAAGACCCAGCTAGCGGGGGGTACGAGCAGTACTTC.

The gene calls are TRBV30 and TRBJ2-7; TRBD2 aligns across 11 bases. The CDR3 has 16 amino acids. Looked up from germline, CDR1 is GTSNPN and CDR2 is SVGIG (reference sequence). After removal of 6 bases from V and 3 bases from J, the junction contained 13 bases not matched to a gene. Here the CDR3 reads CACGMFLAGGHYEQYF. As DNA, the CDR3 is TGTGCCTGCGGCATGTTCCTAGCGGGGGGACACTACGAGCAGTACTTC.

The V and J genes are TRBV15 and TRBJ2-3, with 7 bases matching TRBD1. Per the germline V gene, CDR1 is LNHNV and CDR2 is YYDKDF (reference sequence). This CDR3 comprises 16 residues. Unmatched junction bases numbered 13, after V lost 3 bases and J lost 7 bases. This chain's CDR3 is CATSRGAGTVPYTQYF. The CDR3 DNA reads TGTGCCACCAGCAGGGGGGCCGGGACAGTACCTTATACGCAGTATTTT.

V and J are TRBV5-1 and TRBJ2-2; D is undetermined. CDR1 is SGHRS and CDR2 is YFSETQ in the germline V gene. The CDR3 loop spans 16 amino acids. The V end was cut by 2 bases, the J end by 4 bases, with 15 bases between. The CDR3 sequence is CASSFNARSATGELFF. In DNA, the CDR3 is TGCGCCAGCAGCTTCAACGCTCGGTCGGCCACCGGGGAGCTGTTTTTT.

V gene TRBV7-3 combines with J gene TRBJ2-6; a possible D gene is TRBD2 (5 bases). Deletions cut 3 bases from V and 0 bases from J, with 9 bases between. Germline assignment: CDR1 SGHTA and CDR2 FQGTGA. The CDR3 sequence is 16 residues long. The CDR3 DNA follows: TGTGCCAGCAGCTTGGATGGGAGCTCTGGGGCCAACGTCCTGACTTTC. Amino acid sequence: CASSLDGSSGANVLTF.